This TCR beta chain was sequenced during a study of blood T cell repertoires in COVID-19. Study-level information: The United States, Italy and Spain provided the acute and convalescent COVID-19 samples. T cells, B-cell-depleted T cells, or PBMCs supplied cDNA or gDNA.

Study processing details: Quantification of nucleated cells was approximated via reference gene primer amplification. Repertoires were generated with immunoSEQ multiplex PCR, while TCRdb's copy carries only in-frame clones and drops some. V and J calls plus clone size are reproduced from that table; the DNA served to infer D and trimming. Seen here are approximately 300,000 clones, approximately 88% observed once, and the top ten hold 5% to 7%. The CDR3 is 14 amino acids. The V and J ends lost 6 bases and 4 bases respectively, with 15 bases between them. Looked up from germline, CDR1 is MNHEY and CDR2 is SMNVEV (reference sequence).

The chain uses TRBV27 and TRBJ1-2, with D unresolved. This TCR was recovered from a man aged 18 to 29 who had recovered from COVID-19. The sample comprised peripheral blood. The CDR3 nucleotides read TGTGCCAGCAGCCCGCATGGCGAGGGCTATGGCTACACCTTC. This gives the protein CASSPHGEGYGYTF.